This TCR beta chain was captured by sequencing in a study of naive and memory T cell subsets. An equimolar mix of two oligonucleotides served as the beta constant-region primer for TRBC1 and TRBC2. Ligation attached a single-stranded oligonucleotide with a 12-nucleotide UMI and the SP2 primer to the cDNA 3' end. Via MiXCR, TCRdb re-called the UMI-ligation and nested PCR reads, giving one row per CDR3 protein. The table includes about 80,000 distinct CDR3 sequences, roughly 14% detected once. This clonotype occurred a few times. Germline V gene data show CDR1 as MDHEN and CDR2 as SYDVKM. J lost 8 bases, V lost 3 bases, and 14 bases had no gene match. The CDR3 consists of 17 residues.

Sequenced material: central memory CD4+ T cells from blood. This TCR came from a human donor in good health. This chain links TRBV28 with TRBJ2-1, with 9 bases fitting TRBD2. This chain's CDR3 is CASSFPKAGGRPHEQFF. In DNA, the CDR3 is TGTGCCAGCAGTTTTCCCAAAGCGGGAGGACGTCCCCATGAGCAGTTCTTC.